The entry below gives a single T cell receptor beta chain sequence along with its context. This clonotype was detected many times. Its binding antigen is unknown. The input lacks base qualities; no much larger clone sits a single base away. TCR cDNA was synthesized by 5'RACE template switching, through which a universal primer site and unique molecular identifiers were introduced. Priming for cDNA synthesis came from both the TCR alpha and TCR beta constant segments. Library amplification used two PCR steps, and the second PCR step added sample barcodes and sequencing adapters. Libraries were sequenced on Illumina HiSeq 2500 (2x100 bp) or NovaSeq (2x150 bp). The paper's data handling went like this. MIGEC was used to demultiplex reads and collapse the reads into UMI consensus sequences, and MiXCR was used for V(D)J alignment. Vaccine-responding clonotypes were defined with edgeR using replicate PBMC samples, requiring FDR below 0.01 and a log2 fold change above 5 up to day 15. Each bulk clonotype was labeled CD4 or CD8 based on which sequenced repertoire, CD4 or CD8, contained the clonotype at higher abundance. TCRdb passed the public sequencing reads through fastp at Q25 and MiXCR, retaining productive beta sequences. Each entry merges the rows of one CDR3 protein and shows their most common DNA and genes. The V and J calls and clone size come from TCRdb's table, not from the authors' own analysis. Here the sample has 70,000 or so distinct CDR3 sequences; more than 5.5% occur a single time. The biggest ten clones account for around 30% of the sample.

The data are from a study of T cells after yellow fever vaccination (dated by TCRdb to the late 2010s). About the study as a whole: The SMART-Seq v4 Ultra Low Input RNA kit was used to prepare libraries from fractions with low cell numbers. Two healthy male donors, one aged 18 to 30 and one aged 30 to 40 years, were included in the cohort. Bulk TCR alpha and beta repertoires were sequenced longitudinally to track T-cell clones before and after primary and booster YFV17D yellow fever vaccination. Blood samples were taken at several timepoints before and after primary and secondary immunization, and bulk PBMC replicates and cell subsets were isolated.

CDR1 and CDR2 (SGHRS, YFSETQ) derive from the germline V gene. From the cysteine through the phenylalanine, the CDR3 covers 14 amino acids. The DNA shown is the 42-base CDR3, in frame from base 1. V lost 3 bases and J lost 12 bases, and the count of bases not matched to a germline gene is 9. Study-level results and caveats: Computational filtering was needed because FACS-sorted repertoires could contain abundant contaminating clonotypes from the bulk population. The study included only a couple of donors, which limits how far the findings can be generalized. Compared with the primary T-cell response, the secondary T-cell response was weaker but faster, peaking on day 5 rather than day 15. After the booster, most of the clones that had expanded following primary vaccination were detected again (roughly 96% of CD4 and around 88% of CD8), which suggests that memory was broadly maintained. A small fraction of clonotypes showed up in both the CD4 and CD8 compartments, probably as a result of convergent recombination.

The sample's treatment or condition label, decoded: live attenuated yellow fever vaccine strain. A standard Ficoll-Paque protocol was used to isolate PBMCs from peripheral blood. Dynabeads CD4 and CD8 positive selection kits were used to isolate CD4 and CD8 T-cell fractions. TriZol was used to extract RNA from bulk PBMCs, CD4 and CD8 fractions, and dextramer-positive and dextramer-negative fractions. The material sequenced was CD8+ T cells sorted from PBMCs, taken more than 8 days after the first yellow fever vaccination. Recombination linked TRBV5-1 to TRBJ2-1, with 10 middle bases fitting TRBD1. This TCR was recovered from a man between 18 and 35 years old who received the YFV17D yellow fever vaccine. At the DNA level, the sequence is TGCGCCAGCAGCTCTGGACAGGGGGTACAGTGGCAGTTCTTC. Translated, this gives CASSSGQGVQWQFF.